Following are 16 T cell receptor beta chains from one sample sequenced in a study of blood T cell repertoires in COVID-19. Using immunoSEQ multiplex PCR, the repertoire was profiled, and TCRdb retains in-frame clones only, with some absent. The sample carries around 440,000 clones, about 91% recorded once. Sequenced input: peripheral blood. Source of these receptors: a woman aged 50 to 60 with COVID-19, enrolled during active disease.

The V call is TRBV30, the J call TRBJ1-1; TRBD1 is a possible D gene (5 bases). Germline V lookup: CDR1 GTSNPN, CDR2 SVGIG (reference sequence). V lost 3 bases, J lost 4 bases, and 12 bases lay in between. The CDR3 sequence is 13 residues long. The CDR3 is CAWRRQTATEAFF. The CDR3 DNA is TGTGCCTGGAGGAGACAGACAGCCACTGAAGCTTTCTTT.

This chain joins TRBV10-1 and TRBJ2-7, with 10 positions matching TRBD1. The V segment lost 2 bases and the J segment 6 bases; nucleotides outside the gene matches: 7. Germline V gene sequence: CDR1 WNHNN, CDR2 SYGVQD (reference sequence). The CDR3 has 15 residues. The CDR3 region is CASSELGTGEGEQYF. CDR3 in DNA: TGCGCCAGCAGTGAGCTTGGGACAGGGGAGGGCGAGCAGTACTTC.

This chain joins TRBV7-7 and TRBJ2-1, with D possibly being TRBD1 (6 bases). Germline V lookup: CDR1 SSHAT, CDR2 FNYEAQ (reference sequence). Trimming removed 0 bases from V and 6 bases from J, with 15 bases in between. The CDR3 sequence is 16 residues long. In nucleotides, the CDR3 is TGTGCCAGCAGCTTAGCGGGGGCCCTGGGGATCAATGAGCAGTTCTTC. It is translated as CASSLAGALGINEQFF.

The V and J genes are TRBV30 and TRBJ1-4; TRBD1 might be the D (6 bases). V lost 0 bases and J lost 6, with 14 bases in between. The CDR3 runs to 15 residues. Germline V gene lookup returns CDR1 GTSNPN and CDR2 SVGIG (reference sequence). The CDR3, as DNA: TGTGCCTGGAGTGTACAGGGAGGGGGATATGAAAAACTGTTTTTT. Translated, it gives CAWSVQGGGYEKLFF.

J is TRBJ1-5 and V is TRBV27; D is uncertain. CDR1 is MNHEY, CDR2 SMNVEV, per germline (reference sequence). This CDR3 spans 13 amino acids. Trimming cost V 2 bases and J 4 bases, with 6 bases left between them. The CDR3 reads CASSLNRNQPQHF. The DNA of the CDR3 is TGTGCCAGCAGTTTAAACAGAAATCAGCCCCAGCATTTT.

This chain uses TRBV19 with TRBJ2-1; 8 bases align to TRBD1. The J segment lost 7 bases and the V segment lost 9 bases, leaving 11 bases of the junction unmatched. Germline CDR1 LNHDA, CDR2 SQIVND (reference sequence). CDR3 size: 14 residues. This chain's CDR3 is CASTPGQVFNEQFF. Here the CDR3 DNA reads TGTGCCAGCACTCCGGGACAGGTTTTTAATGAGCAGTTCTTC.

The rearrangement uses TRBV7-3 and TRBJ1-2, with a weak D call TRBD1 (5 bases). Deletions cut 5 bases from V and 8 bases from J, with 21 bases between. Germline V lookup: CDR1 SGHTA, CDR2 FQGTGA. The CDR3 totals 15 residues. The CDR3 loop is CASSTLGGTRSGYTF. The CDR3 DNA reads TGTGCCAGCAGCACCCTTGGAGGGACCCGCAGCGGCTACACCTTC.

The chain's CDR3 is CASKMVGLSNQPQHF. In DNA form, the CDR3 reads TGTGCCAGCAAAATGGTCGGACTCAGCAATCAGCCCCAGCATTTT. The V gene is TRBV28, the J gene TRBJ1-5; D is unclear. CDR1 and CDR2 (germline): MDHEN, SYDVKM. The CDR3 sequence is 15 residues long. Trimming shortened V by 7 bases and J by 1 base, and 14 bases separated the two germline ends. The complete variable domain, with remaining parts taken from reference TRBV28 and TRBJ1-5, reads DVKVTQSSRYLVKRTGEKVFLECVQDMDHENMFWYRQDPGLGLRLIYFSYDVKMKEKGDIPEGYSVSREKKERFSLILESASTNQTSMYLCASKMVGLSNQPQHFGDGTRLSIL.

CDR3 residues: CASSLGRDEGGYTF. The DNA of the CDR3 is TGTGCCAGCAGCTTAGGGCGGGACGAGGGTGGCTACACCTTC. This chain links TRBV7-3 with TRBJ1-2, with D possibly matching TRBD1 (5 bases). This CDR3 region has 14 residues. Germline values: CDR1 SGHTA, CDR2 FQGTGA. V was cut by 2 bases and J by 7 bases, with 14 bases left in between.

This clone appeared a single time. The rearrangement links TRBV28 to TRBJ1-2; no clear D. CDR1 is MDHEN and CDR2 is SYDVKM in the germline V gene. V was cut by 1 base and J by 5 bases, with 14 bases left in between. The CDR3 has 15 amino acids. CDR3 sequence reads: CASSLSRGIGYGYTF. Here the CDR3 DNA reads TGTGCCAGCAGTTTATCGCGAGGGATAGGGTATGGCTACACCTTC.

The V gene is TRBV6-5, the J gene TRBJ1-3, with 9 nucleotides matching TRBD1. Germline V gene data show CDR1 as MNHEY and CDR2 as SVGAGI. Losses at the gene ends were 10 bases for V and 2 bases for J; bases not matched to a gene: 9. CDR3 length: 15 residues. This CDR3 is CATFPRQGAGNTIYF. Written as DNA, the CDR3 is TGTGCCACCTTTCCGAGACAGGGGGCTGGAAACACCATATATTTT.

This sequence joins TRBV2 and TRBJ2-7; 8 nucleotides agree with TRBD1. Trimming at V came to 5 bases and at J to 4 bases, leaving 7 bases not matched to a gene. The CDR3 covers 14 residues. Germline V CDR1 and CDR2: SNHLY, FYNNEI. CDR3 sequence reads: CASSTQGGLYEQYF. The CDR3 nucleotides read TGTGCCAGCAGTACACAGGGGGGTCTATACGAGCAGTACTTC.

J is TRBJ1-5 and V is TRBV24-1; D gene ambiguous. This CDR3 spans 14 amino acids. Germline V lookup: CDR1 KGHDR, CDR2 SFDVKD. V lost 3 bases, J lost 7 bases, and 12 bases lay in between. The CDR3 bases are TGTGCCACCAGTGATGGGTCGGGGAACCAGCCCCAGCATTTT. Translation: CATSDGSGNQPQHF.

The CDR3 coding sequence is TGCAGCGTTAGCCACAGGGGGATGAACACTGAAGCTTTCTTT. The encoded protein is CSVSHRGMNTEAFF. The chain combines TRBV29-1 with TRBJ1-1, with 8 nucleotides matching TRBD1. The germline gives CDR1 SQVTM, CDR2 ANQGSEA. Unmatched junction bases numbered 5, after V lost 5 bases and J lost 0 bases. This CDR3 has 14 amino acids. Looking up the rest from reference TRBV29-1 and TRBJ1-1 gives the full variable domain: SAVISQKPSRDICQRGTSLTIQCQVDSQVTMMFWYRQQPGQSLTLIATANQGSEATYESGFVIDKFPISRPNLTFSTLTVSNMSPEDSSIYLCSVSHRGMNTEAFFGQGTRLTVV.

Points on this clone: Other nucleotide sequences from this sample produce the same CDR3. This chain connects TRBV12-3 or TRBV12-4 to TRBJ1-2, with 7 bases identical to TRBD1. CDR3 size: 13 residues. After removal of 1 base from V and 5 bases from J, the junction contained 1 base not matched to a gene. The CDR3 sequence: CASSLGTGYGYTF. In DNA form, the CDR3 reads TGTGCCAGCAGTTTAGGGACAGGATATGGCTACACCTTC.

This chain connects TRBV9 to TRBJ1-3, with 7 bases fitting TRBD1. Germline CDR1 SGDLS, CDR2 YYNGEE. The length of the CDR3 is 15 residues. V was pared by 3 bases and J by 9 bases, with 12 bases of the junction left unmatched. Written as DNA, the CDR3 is TGTGCCAGCAGCGCACGTTCAGGGGGTGGGCGCACCATATATTTT. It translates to CASSARSGGGRTIYF.